In its sample, the clone carrying this T cell receptor beta chain was seen a few times. Its antigen remains unidentified. This sample is drawn from a study of glioma-infiltrating T cells. General study findings and limits: CDR3 overlap between tissue and blood was very small. Tissue-blood divergence was below expectation in non-neoplastic patients, above in gliomas.

Germline assignment: CDR1 LGHNA and CDR2 YSLEER. CDR3 length: 14 residues. Trimming took off 0 bases at V and 4 bases at J, with 9 bases between the two ends. Using RNA template, CDR3s of TCR alpha and beta were amplified with iRepertoire arm-PCR. Input was 100-400 ng of tissue mRNA or PBMC total RNA. TCRdb re-analysed the multiplex PCR reads in MiXCR, keeping a single row per CDR3 protein. This table holds some 150,000 distinct CDR3 sequences, about two fifths found once. The sequence came from a human donor with low-grade glioma or glioblastoma, undergoing nonglioma brain surgery, or in good health (not recorded which). The V call is TRBV4-3, the J call TRBJ1-2; D unclear. Sequenced sample: glioma tissue, nonneoplastic brain tissue, or PBMCs (not recorded which). The chain's CDR3 is CASSQEGRIYGYTF. As DNA, the CDR3 is TGCGCCAGCAGCCAAGAAGGCAGGATCTATGGCTACACCTTC.